This T cell receptor (beta chain) was obtained from a study of T cell changes during pregnancy in multiple sclerosis. Germline CDR1 and CDR2: SEHNR and FQNEAQ (reference sequence). CDR3 size: 15 residues. With 5 bases clipped from V and 5 bases from J, the junction kept 8 bases outside the gene matches. This clone was detected only once. TCRdb keeps only in-frame clones here, not all; method: immunoSEQ multiplex PCR. Among roughly 71,000 clones, about 90% were seen once, and the ten largest hold 1.6%. The sample here was peripheral blood, taken in the first trimester of pregnancy. The chain recombines TRBV7-9 with TRBJ2-5; 10 nucleotides align to TRBD2. This receptor was identified in a female donor in good health, enrolled as a control in a pregnancy study. CDR3 bases: TGTGCCAGCAGCCTCCGCCTAGCGGGAGTGGAGACCCAGTACTTC. Its translation is CASSLRLAGVETQYF.